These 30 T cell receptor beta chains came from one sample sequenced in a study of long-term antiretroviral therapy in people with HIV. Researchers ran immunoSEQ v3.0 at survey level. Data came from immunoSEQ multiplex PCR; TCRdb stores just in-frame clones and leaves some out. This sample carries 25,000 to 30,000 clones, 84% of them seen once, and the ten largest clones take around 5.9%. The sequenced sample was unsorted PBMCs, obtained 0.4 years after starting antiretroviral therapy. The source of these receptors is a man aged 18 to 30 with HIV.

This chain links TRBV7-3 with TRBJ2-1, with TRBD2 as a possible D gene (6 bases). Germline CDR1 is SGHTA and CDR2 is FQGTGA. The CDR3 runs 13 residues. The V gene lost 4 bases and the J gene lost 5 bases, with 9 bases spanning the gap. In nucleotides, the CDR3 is TGTGCCAGCAGCTCGCTAGCGAACAATGAGCAGTTCTTC. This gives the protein CASSSLANNEQFF.

The CDR3 DNA is TGTGCCAGCACGAACAGGGGGGCTAACTATGGCTACACCTTC. Translated, it gives CASTNRGANYGYTF. The V and J genes are TRBV6-5 and TRBJ1-2; the match to TRBD1 covers 8 bases. Germline values: CDR1 MNHEY, CDR2 SVGAGI. The CDR3 consists of 14 residues. V shed 7 bases, J shed 0 bases, and the junction held 4 bases outside the gene matches.

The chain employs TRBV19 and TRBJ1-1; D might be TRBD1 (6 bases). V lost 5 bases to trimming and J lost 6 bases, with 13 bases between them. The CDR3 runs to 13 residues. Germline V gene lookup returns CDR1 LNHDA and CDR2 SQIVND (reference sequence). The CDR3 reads CASSPRQASEAFF. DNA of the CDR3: TGTGCCAGTAGTCCTCGACAGGCCTCTGAAGCTTTCTTT.

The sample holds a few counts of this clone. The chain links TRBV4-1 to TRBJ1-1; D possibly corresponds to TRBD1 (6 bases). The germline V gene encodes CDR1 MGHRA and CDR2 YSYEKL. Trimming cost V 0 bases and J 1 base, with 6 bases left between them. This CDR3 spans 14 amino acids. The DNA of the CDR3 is TGCGCCAGCAGCCAAGAGACAGGGAACACTGAAGCTTTCTTT. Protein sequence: CASSQETGNTEAFF.

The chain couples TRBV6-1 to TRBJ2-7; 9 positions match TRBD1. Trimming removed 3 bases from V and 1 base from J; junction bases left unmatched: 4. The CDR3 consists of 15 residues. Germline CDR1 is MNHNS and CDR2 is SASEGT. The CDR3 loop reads CASSEDGTGSYEQYF. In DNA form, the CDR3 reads TGTGCCAGCAGTGAGGACGGGACAGGGTCCTACGAGCAGTACTTC.

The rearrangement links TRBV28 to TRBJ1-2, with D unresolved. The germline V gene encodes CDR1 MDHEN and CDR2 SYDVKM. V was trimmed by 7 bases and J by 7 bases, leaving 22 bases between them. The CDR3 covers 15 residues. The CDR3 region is CASTEHKKGASGYTF. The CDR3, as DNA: TGTGCCAGCACCGAACATAAAAAGGGAGCAAGTGGCTACACCTTC.

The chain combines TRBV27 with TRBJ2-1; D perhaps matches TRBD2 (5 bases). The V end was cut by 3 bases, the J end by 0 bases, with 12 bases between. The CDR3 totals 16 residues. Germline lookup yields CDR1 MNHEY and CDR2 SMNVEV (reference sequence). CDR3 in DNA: TGTGCCAGCAGTTTCATTTCCCGGGGCTCCTACAATGAGCAGTTCTTC. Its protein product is CASSFISRGSYNEQFF.

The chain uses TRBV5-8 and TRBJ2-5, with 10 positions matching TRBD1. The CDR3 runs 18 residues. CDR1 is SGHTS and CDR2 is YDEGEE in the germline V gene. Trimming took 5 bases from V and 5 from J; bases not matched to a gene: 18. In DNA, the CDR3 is TGTGCCAGCAGGAGGGACAGGGGTTTTGCGACCCTCGTGGAGACCCAGTACTTC. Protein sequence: CASRRDRGFATLVETQYF.

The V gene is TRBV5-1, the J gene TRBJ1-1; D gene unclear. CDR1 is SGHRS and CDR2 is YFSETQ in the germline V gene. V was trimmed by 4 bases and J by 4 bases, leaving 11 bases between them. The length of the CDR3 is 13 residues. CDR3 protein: CASSPTPSTEAFF. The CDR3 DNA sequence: TGCGCCAGCAGCCCTACTCCTAGCACTGAAGCTTTCTTT.

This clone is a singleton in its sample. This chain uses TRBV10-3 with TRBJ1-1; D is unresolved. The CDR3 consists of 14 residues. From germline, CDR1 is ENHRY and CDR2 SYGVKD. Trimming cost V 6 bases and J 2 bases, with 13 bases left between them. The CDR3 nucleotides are TGTGCCATCAGATCCCCGGGCGATAACACTGAAGCTTTCTTT. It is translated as CAIRSPGDNTEAFF.

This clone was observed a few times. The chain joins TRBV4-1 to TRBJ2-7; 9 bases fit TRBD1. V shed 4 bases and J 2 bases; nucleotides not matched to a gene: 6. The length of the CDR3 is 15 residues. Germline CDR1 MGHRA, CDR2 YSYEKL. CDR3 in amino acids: CASSPGQGGTYEQYF. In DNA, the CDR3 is TGCGCCAGCAGCCCGGGACAGGGAGGGACCTACGAGCAGTACTTC.

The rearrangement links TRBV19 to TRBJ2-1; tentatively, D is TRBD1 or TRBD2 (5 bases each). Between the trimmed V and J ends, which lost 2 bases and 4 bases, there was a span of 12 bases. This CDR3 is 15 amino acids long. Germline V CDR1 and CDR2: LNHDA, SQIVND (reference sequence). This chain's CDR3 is CASSIRAGTYNEQFF. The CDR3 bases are TGTGCCAGTAGTATAAGGGCAGGGACGTACAATGAGCAGTTCTTC.

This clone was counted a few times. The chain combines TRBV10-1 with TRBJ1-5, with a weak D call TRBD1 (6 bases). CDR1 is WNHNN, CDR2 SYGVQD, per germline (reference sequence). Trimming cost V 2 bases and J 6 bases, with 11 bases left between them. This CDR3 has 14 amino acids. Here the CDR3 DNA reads TGCGCCAGCAGTGAGCCAGGGGTAAGTCAGCCCCAGCATTTT. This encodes CASSEPGVSQPQHF.

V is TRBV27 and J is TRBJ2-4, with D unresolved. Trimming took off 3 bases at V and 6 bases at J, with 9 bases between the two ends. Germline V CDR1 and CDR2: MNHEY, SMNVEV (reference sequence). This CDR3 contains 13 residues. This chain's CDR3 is CASSFSPPNIQYF. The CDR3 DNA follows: TGTGCCAGCAGTTTCTCCCCCCCAAACATTCAGTACTTC.

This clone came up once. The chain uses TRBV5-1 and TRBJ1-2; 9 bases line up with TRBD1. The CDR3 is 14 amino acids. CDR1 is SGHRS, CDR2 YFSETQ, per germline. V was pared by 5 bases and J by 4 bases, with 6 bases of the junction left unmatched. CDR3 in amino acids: CASRRTGERYGYTF. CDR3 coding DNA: TGCGCCAGCAGACGGACAGGGGAGCGCTATGGCTACACCTTC.

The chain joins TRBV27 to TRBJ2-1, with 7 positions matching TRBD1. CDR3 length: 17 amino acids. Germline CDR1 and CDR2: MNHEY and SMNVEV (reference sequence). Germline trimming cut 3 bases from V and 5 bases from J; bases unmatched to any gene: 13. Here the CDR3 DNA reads TGTGCCAGCAGTTTTAAGGGGGCGCGGTTCGGTAACAATGAGCAGTTCTTC. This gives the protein CASSFKGARFGNNEQFF.

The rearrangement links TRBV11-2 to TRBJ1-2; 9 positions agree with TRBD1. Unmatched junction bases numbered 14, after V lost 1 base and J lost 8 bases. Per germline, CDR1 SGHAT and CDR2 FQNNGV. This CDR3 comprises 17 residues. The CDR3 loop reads CASSLGEYRGLQDGYTF. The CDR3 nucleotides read TGTGCCAGCAGCTTAGGCGAGTACAGGGGGCTGCAGGACGGCTACACCTTC. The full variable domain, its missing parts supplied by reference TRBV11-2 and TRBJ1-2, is EAGVAQSPRYKIIEKRQSVAFWCNPISGHATLYWYQQILGQGPKLLIQFQNNGVVDDSQLPKDRFSAERLKGVDSTLKIQPAKLEDSAVYLCASSLGEYRGLQDGYTFGSGTRLTVV.

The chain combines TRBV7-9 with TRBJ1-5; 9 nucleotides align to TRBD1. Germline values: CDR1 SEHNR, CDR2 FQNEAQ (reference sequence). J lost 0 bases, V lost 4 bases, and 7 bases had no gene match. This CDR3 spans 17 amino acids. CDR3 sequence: CASSSGQGNYSNQPQHF. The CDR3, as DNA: TGTGCCAGCAGCTCCGGACAGGGGAATTATAGCAATCAGCCCCAGCATTTT.

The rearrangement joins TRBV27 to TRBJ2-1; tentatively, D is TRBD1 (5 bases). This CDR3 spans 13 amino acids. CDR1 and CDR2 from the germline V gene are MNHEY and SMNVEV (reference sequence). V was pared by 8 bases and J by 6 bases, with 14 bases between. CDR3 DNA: TGTGCCAGCGCCTGGGGCAGGGCCAATGAGCAGTTCTTC. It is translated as CASAWGRANEQFF.

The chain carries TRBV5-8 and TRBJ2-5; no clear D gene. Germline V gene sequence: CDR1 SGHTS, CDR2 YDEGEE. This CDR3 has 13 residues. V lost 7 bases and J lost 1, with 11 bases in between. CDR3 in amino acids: CASGDRSQETQYF. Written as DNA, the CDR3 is TGTGCCAGCGGAGACCGAAGCCAAGAGACCCAGTACTTC.

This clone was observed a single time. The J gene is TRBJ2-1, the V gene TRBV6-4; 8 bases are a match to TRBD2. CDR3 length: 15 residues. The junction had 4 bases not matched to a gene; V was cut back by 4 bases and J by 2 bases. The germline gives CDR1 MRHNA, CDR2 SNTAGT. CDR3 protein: CASSVTSGPYNEQFF. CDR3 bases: TGTGCCAGCAGTGTTACTAGCGGCCCCTACAATGAGCAGTTCTTC.

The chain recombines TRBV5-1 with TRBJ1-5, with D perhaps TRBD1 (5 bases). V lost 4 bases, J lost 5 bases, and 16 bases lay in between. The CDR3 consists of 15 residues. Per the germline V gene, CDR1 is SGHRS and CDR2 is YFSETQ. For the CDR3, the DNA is TGCGCCAGCAGCCCGGGACCGGGAAGGTATCAGCCCCAGCATTTT. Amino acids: CASSPGPGRYQPQHF.

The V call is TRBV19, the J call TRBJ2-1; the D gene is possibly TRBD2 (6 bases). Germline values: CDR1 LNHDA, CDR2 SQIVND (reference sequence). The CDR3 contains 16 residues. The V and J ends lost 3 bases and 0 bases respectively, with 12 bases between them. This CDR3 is CASSIGTPSSYNEQFF. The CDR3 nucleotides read TGTGCCAGTAGTATCGGGACTCCCTCCTCCTACAATGAGCAGTTCTTC.

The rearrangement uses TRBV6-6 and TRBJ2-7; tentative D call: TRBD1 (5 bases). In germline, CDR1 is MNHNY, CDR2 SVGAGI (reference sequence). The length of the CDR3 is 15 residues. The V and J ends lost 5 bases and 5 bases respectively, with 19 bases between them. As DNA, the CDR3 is TGTGCCAGCAGTCCGTATTTAGGGGATGTAAACGAGCAGTACTTC. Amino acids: CASSPYLGDVNEQYF.

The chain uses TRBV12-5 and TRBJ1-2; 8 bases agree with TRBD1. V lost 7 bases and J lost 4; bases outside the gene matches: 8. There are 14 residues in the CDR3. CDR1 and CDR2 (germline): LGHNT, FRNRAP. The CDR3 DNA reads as TGTGCTAGTGCCTTGGGGGGGACAGGCTATGGCTACACCTTC. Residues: CASALGGTGYGYTF. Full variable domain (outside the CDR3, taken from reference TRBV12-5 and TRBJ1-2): DARVTQTPRHKVTEMGQEVTMRCQPILGHNTVFWYRQTMMQGLELLAYFRNRAPLDDSGMPKDRFSAEMPDATLATLKIQPSEPRDSAVYFCASALGGTGYGYTFGSGTRLTVV.

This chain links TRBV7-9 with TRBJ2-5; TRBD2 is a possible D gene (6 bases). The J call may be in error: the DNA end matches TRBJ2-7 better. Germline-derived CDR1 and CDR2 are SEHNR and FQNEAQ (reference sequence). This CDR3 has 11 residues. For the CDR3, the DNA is TGTGCCAGCAGATCGGGGGACGAGCAGTACTTC. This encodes CASRSGDEQYF.

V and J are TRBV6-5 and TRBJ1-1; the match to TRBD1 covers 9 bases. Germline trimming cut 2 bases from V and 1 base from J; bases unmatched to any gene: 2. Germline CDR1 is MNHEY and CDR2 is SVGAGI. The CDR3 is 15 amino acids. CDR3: CASSYTGGANTEAFF. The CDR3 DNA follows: TGTGCCAGCAGTTACACAGGGGGCGCGAACACTGAAGCTTTCTTT.

The CDR3: CASSPGLEFLGGLNTDTQYF. The CDR3 DNA reads TGTGCCAGCAGCCCCGGACTAGAATTTCTGGGGGGCTTGAACACAGATACGCAGTATTTT. The genes are TRBV7-3 and TRBJ2-3; TRBD2 is a possible D gene (7 bases). V shed 5 bases and J shed 2 bases, with 29 bases lying between them. The germline gives CDR1 SGHTA, CDR2 FQGTGA. The CDR3 contains 20 residues.

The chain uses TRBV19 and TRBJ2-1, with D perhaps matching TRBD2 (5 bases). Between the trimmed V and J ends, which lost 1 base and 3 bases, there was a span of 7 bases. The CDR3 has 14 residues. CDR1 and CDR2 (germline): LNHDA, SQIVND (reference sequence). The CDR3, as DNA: TGTGCCAGTAGTATAGGGGGAGACTACAATGAGCAGTTCTTC. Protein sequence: CASSIGGDYNEQFF.

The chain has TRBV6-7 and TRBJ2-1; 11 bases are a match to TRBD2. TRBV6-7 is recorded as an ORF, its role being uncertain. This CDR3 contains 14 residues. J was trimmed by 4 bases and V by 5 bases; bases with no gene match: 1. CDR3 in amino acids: CASSRLAGYNEQFF. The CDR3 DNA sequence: TGTGCCAGCAGTCGACTAGCGGGGTACAATGAGCAGTTCTTC.